A selection of T cell receptor beta chains follows, all from one sample in a study of cytomegalovirus exposure and HLA in healthy donors. Libraries were prepared by immunoSEQ multiplex PCR; TCRdb keeps only in-frame clonotypes and omits some of them. The table has about 190,000 clones, roughly 80% seen once. Sequencing was done on a sample of PBMCs. The receptor set was obtained from a man aged 50-59 years in good health and CMV-seronegative. Each CDR3 is given with its conserved first and last residue. Only part of the rows carry a size: once, few, many, or a class if the clone is expanded.

v_call: TRBV7-9
j_call: TRBJ1-2
clone_size: NA
cdr3_aa: CSSSLGGGYTF

v_call: TRBV5-1
j_call: TRBJ1-1
clone_size: NA
cdr3_aa: CASSPGSVGAEAFF

v_call: TRBV5-1
j_call: TRBJ2-2
clone_size: NA
cdr3_aa: CASSLTGSAGELFF

v_call: TRBV30
j_call: TRBJ1-5
clone_size: NA
cdr3_aa: CAWSLAGQLRNQPQHF

v_call: TRBV15
j_call: TRBJ1-6
clone_size: NA
cdr3_aa: CATSRVVGQGSSYNSPLHF

v_call: TRBV7-9
j_call: TRBJ1-1
clone_size: NA
cdr3_aa: CASSHAAVNTEAFF

v_call: TRBV27
j_call: TRBJ1-1
clone_size: NA
cdr3_aa: CASSLPGQGIAEAFF

v_call: TRBV5-1
j_call: TRBJ2-7
clone_size: NA
cdr3_aa: CASSFTRQGPYEQYF

v_call: TRBV18
j_call: TRBJ2-1
clone_size: NA
cdr3_aa: CASSLVTDEQFF

v_call: TRBV18
j_call: TRBJ2-3
clone_size: NA
cdr3_aa: CASSPLAGGDTQYF

v_call: TRBV7-2
j_call: TRBJ2-2
clone_size: few
cdr3_aa: CASSFLGLTGELFF

v_call: TRBV5-4
j_call: TRBJ2-7
clone_size: few
cdr3_aa: CASSQGTTGDEQYF

v_call: TRBV2
j_call: TRBJ1-1
clone_size: NA
cdr3_aa: CASMGGTEAFF

v_call: TRBV4-2
j_call: TRBJ2-3
clone_size: NA
cdr3_aa: CASSPGLSLTDTQYF

v_call: TRBV18
j_call: TRBJ1-2
clone_size: NA
cdr3_aa: CASSRDRYGHTF

v_call: TRBV5-8
j_call: TRBJ1-5
clone_size: NA
cdr3_aa: CASSSGQGAQPQHF

v_call: TRBV4-3
j_call: TRBJ1-5
clone_size: NA
cdr3_aa: CASSQEGAGQPQHF

v_call: TRBV7-2
j_call: TRBJ2-5
clone_size: NA
cdr3_aa: CASSLEAATQYF

v_call: TRBV7-9
j_call: TRBJ1-2
clone_size: NA
cdr3_aa: CASSLDLWGSGGYTF

v_call: TRBV4-3
j_call: TRBJ1-5
clone_size: NA
cdr3_aa: CASSPVDSNQPQHF

v_call: TRBV5-8
j_call: TRBJ2-1
clone_size: NA
cdr3_aa: CASSFGGASNEQFF

v_call: TRBV5-1
j_call: TRBJ2-2
clone_size: NA
cdr3_aa: CASSKTGATGELFF

v_call: TRBV7-7
j_call: TRBJ1-2
clone_size: NA
cdr3_aa: CASSLRTGNYGYTF

v_call: TRBV5-5
j_call: TRBJ1-4
clone_size: few
cdr3_aa: CASSAHLGNEKLFF

v_call: TRBV4-3
j_call: TRBJ1-2
clone_size: NA
cdr3_aa: CASSLDHNYGYTF

v_call: TRBV7-3
j_call: TRBJ2-1
clone_size: NA
cdr3_aa: CASSPRTGSSGFSYNEQFF

v_call: TRBV6-5
j_call: TRBJ2-7
clone_size: NA
cdr3_aa: CASSTSGAYYVQYF

v_call: TRBV30
j_call: TRBJ2-3
clone_size: once
cdr3_aa: CAWSRTSGGQDTQYF

v_call: TRBV19
j_call: TRBJ1-5
clone_size: NA
cdr3_aa: CASSWGGASNQPQHF

v_call: TRBV7-6
j_call: TRBJ2-3
clone_size: NA
cdr3_aa: CASSPQGGATDTQYF

v_call: TRBV7-2
j_call: TRBJ1-2
clone_size: NA
cdr3_aa: CASSLGPVGYTF

v_call: TRBV20-1
j_call: TRBJ1-2
clone_size: NA
cdr3_aa: CSAGQDGYTF

v_call: TRBV12-5
j_call: TRBJ2-1
clone_size: few
cdr3_aa: CASGPGGIYNEQFF

v_call: TRBV15
j_call: TRBJ1-3
clone_size: NA
cdr3_aa: CATSRDLAGLSSGNTIYF

v_call: TRBV7-2
j_call: TRBJ1-4
clone_size: NA
cdr3_aa: CASSLRGARANEKLFF

v_call: TRBV27
j_call: TRBJ1-1
clone_size: NA
cdr3_aa: CASSLRPPGDYTEAFF

v_call: TRBV18
j_call: TRBJ2-1
clone_size: NA
cdr3_aa: CASSQLAGEYNEQFF

v_call: TRBV30
j_call: TRBJ2-5
clone_size: NA
cdr3_aa: CAWAPGRGGTQYF

v_call: TRBV2
j_call: TRBJ1-5
clone_size: NA
cdr3_aa: CASSGQGRNQPQHF

v_call: TRBV10-3
j_call: TRBJ2-7
clone_size: NA
cdr3_aa: CAISGQGFYEQYF

v_call: TRBV7-6
j_call: TRBJ1-5
clone_size: NA
cdr3_aa: CASSHGQGQPQHF

v_call: TRBV11-2
j_call: TRBJ2-7
clone_size: NA
cdr3_aa: CASSLVWFGGVYF

v_call: TRBV7-2
j_call: TRBJ2-3
clone_size: NA
cdr3_aa: CASSYGTGGRDTQYF

v_call: TRBV6-5
j_call: TRBJ1-3
clone_size: NA
cdr3_aa: CASSYGLYSGNTIYF

v_call: TRBV29-1
j_call: TRBJ1-1
clone_size: NA
cdr3_aa: CGVTANTEAFF

v_call: TRBV5-8
j_call: TRBJ2-1
clone_size: NA
cdr3_aa: CASSLQDNEQFF

v_call: TRBV9
j_call: TRBJ2-1
clone_size: NA
cdr3_aa: CASSVGGTSNEQFF

v_call: TRBV2
j_call: TRBJ2-7
clone_size: NA
cdr3_aa: CASRARGQSEQYF

v_call: TRBV15
j_call: TRBJ2-7
clone_size: NA
cdr3_aa: CATGRGTSSTYEQYF

v_call: TRBV30
j_call: TRBJ1-2
clone_size: NA
cdr3_aa: CAGRHLYGYTF

v_call: TRBV9
j_call: TRBJ2-3
clone_size: NA
cdr3_aa: CASSVAGGAGTDTQYF

v_call: TRBV9
j_call: TRBJ1-4
clone_size: NA
cdr3_aa: CASGGGSKNEKLFF

v_call: TRBV6-5
j_call: TRBJ2-5
clone_size: NA
cdr3_aa: CASSYSWTSTQETQYF

v_call: TRBV4-3
j_call: TRBJ2-7
clone_size: NA
cdr3_aa: CASARDRGISEQYF

v_call: TRBV7-9
j_call: TRBJ2-5
clone_size: NA
cdr3_aa: CASSPGQGTLQETQYF